This T cell receptor (beta chain) was identified in a study of OX40 agonist ivuxolimab in advanced cancers. Study at large: Patients got intravenous ivuxolimab at 0.01 to 10 mg/kg every 2 weeks. Patients enrolled in dose escalation were diagnosed with hepatocellular carcinoma, melanoma, renal cell or head and neck cancer. Those enrolled were 82.7% male, with a mean age of around 60 years and ages from roughly 20 to 90.

Method: immunoSEQ multiplex PCR; TCRdb's copy keeps in-frame clones and lacks some. The table includes approximately 70,000 clones, about 89% detected once. J was trimmed by 0 bases and V by 1 base; bases with no gene match: 12. The CDR3 covers 18 residues. The germline V gene has CDR1 SGHDN and CDR2 FVKESK. Sequenced here: CD4+ or CD8+ T cells sorted from blood, sampled in a trial of the OX40 agonist ivuxolimab. The chain uses TRBV14 and TRBJ2-7; 7 bases fit TRBD1. This receptor was taken from an adult with an advanced solid tumor such as melanoma, head and neck, liver or kidney cancer. CDR3 coding DNA: TGTGCCAGCAGCCAAGGCGACAGGGTAGGCATAAGCTCCTACGAGCAGTACTTC. It codes for CASSQGDRVGISSYEQYF.